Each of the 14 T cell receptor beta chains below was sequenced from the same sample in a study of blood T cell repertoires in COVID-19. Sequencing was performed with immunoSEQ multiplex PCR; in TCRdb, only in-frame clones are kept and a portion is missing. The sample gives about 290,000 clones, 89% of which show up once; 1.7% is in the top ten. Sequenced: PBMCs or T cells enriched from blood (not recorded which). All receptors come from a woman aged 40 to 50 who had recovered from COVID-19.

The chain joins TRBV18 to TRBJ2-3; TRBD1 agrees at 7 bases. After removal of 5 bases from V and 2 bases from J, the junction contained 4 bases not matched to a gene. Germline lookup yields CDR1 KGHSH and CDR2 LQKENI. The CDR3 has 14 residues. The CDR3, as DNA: TGTGCCAGCTCAGGGACAGTGCACACAGATACGCAGTATTTT. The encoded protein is CASSGTVHTDTQYF. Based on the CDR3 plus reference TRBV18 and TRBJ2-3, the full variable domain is NAGVMQNPRHLVRRRGQEARLRCSPMKGHSHVYWYRQLPEEGLKFMVYLQKENIIDESGMPKERFSAEFPKEGPSILRIQQVVRGDSAAYFCASSGTVHTDTQYFGPGTRLTVL.

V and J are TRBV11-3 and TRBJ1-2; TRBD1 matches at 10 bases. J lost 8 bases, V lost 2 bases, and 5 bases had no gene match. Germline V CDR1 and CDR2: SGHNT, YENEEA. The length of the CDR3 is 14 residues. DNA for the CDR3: TGTGCCAGCAGCTTAAGGGACAGGGGTAGGGGCTACACCTTC. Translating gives CASSLRDRGRGYTF.

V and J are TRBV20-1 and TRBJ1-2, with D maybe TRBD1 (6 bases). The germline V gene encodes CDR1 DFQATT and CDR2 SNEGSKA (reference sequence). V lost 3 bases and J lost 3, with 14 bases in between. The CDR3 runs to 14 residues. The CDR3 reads CSASSGGRDYGYTF. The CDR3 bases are TGCAGTGCTAGTAGCGGGGGCAGAGACTATGGCTACACCTTC.

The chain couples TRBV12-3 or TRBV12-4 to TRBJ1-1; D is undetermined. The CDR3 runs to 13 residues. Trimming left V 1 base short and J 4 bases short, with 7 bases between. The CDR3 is CASSLGEGTEAFF. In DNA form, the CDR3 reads TGTGCCAGCAGTTTAGGGGAGGGCACTGAAGCTTTCTTT.

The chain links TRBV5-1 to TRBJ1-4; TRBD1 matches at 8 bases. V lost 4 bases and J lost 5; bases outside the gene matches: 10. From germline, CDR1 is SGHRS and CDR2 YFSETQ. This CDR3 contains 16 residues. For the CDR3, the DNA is TGCGCCAGCAGCGTCCAACCGACAGGGGAAAATGAAAAACTGTTTTTT. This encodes CASSVQPTGENEKLFF.

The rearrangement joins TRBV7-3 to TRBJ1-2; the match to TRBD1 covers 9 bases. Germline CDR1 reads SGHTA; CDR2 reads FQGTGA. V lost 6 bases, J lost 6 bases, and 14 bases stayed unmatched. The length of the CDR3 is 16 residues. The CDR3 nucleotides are TGTGCCAGCAGTTTTACCTTTATCGGGACAGGGCATGGCTACACCTTC. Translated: CASSFTFIGTGHGYTF.

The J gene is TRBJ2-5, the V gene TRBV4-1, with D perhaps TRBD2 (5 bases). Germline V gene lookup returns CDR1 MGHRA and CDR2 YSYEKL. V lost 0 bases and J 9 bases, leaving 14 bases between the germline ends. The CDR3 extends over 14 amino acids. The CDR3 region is CASSQDSRTGAQYF. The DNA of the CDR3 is TGCGCCAGCAGCCAAGATTCGCGGACTGGGGCCCAGTACTTC.

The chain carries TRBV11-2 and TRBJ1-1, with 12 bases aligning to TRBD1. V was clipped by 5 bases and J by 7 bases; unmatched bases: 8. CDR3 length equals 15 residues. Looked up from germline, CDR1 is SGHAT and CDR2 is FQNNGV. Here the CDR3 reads CASSDRDRGPREAFF. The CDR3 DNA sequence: TGTGCCAGCAGCGACCGGGACAGGGGGCCCCGTGAAGCTTTCTTT.

The CDR3 DNA reads as TGTGCCAGCAGTCCCTCTCGTGCGCGGGGGTACTACAATGAGCAGTTCTTC. Encoded protein: CASSPSRARGYYNEQFF. The J gene is TRBJ2-1, the V gene TRBV6-2 or TRBV6-3; TRBD2 matches 7 bases. This CDR3 region has 17 residues. Germline CDR1 is MNHEY and CDR2 is SVGEGT. V lost 5 bases and J lost 3; bases outside the gene matches: 13.

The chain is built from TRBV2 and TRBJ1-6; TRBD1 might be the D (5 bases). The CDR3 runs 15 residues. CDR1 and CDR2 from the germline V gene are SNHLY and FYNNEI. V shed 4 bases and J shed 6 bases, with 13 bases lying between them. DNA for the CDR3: TGTGCCAGCAGTGTCCAAAGGACAAGTAATTCACCCCTCCACTTT. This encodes CASSVQRTSNSPLHF.

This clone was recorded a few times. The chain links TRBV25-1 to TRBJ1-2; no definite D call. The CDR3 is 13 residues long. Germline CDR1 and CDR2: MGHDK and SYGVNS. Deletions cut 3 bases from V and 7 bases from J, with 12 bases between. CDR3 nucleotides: TGTGCCAGCAGTGATTACGGGTCGGGTGGCTACACCTTC. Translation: CASSDYGSGGYTF.

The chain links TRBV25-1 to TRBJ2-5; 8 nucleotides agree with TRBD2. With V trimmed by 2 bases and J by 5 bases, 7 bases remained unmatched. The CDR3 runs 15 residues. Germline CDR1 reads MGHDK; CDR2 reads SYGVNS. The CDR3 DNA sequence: TGTGCCAGCAGTGAACCAGCGGGGGCGGGGGAGACCCAGTACTTC. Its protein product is CASSEPAGAGETQYF.

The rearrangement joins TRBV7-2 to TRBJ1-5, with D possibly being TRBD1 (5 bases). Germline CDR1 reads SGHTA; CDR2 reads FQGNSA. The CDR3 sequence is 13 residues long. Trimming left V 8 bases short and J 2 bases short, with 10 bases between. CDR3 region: CASQDSGNQPQHF. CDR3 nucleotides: TGTGCCAGCCAAGACAGCGGCAATCAGCCCCAGCATTTT.

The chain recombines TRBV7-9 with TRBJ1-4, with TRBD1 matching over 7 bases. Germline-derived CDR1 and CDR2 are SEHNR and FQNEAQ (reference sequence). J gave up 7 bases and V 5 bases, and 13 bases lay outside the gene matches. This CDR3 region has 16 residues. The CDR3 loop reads CASSKGNTGVSEKLFF. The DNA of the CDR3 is TGTGCCAGCAGCAAGGGGAATACAGGGGTTAGTGAAAAACTGTTTTTT.